Following are 9 T cell receptor beta chains from one sample sequenced in a study of T cell repertoires in cytomegalovirus infection. Their antigen targets remain unknown. A single record per CDR3 protein comes from TCRdb applying MiXCR to the reads. The sample has some 920,000 distinct CDR3 sequences, approximately 31% seen once; the top ten hold 11% to 15%. Material: cultured CD8+ T cells from PBMCs, obtained from culture after CMV antigen stimulation. These receptors were taken from a human donor in good health (CMV status not recorded). Some clones in this sample may be carry-over from other donors' samples.

J is TRBJ1-5 and V is TRBV27; D is undetermined. Germline assignment: CDR1 MNHEY and CDR2 SMNVEV (reference sequence). The V and J ends lost 5 bases and 3 bases respectively, with 8 bases between them. This CDR3 is built from 13 residues. The CDR3 coding sequence is TGTGCCAGCAGTGGGGTGCCCAATCAGCCCCAGCATTTT. It specifies CASSGVPNQPQHF.

V usage is TRBV6-1 and J usage is TRBJ1-6; D call uncertain. CDR1 and CDR2 (germline): MNHNS, SASEGT. Trimming shortened V by 2 bases and J by 2 bases, and 10 bases separated the two germline ends. CDR3 length equals 16 residues. CDR3 bases: TGTGCCAGCAGTGAATCGACTAAGGCCTATAATTCACCCCTCCACTTT. Its translation is CASSESTKAYNSPLHF.

J is TRBJ2-4 and V is TRBV7-2; D unresolved. The CDR3 contains 18 residues. The V end was cut by 1 base, the J end by 3 bases, with 19 bases between. CDR1 and CDR2 from the germline V gene are SGHTA and FQGNSA. CDR3 nucleotide sequence: TGTGCCAGCAGCTTAGGCCACCCCCCCCAGGCATACAAAAACATTCAGTACTTC. Protein product: CASSLGHPPQAYKNIQYF.

V and J are TRBV7-9 and TRBJ1-6, with D possibly TRBD1 on 5 matching bases. CDR3 length equals 13 residues. Looked up from germline, CDR1 is SEHNR and CDR2 is FQNEAQ (reference sequence). V was trimmed by 4 bases and J by 5 bases, leaving 6 bases between them. CDR3 protein: CASSSDNNSPLHF. CDR3 bases: TGTGCCAGCAGCTCGGACAATAATTCACCCCTCCACTTT.

The chain has TRBV7-9 and TRBJ2-3; D remains ambiguous. CDR1 and CDR2 (germline): SEHNR, FQNEAQ (reference sequence). The CDR3 has 14 amino acids. Trimming cost V 5 bases and J 0 bases, with 9 bases left between them. The CDR3 DNA follows: TGTGCCAGCAGCCCGATCGATAGCACAGATACGCAGTATTTT. It is translated as CASSPIDSTDTQYF. The full variable domain, its missing parts supplied by reference TRBV7-9 and TRBJ2-3, is DTGVSQNPRHKITKRGQNVTFRCDPISEHNRLYWYRQTLGQGPEFLTYFQNEAQLEKSRLLSDRFSAERPKGSFSTLEIQRTEQGDSAMYLCASSPIDSTDTQYFGPGTRLTVL.

This clonotype has just a few counts. The chain carries TRBV6-5 and TRBJ1-1, with a tentative D call TRBD1 (5 bases). Per the germline V gene, CDR1 is MNHEY and CDR2 is SVGAGI. Deletions cut 2 bases from V and 0 bases from J, with 7 bases between. CDR3 length: 14 amino acids. The CDR3 here is CASSYDRMNTEAFF. CDR3 coding DNA: TGTGCCAGCAGTTACGACAGAATGAACACTGAAGCTTTCTTT.

J is TRBJ2-1 and V is TRBV14; tentatively, D is TRBD1 (5 bases). Trimming shortened V by 4 bases and J by 3 bases, and 10 bases separated the two germline ends. Germline CDR1 and CDR2: SGHDN and FVKESK. The length of the CDR3 is 14 residues. The CDR3 nucleotides read TGTGCCAGCAGCCTAGGACACCTCTACAATGAGCAGTTCTTC. Its protein is CASSLGHLYNEQFF.

V is TRBV2 and J is TRBJ1-1; D is perhaps TRBD1 (5 bases). Trimming shortened V by 6 bases and J by 1 base, and 15 bases separated the two germline ends. The CDR3 sequence is 15 residues long. The V gene's germline CDR1 is SNHLY and CDR2 FYNNEI. In nucleotides, the CDR3 is TGTGCCAGCAGACGTGGACAAAGCAGGAACACTGAAGCTTTCTTT. Its protein is CASRRGQSRNTEAFF. The variable domain in full, with the rest retrieved from reference TRBV2 and TRBJ1-1, is EPEVTQTPSHQVTQMGQEVILRCVPISNHLYFYWYRQILGQKVEFLVSFYNNEISEKSEIFDDQFSVERPDGSNFTLKIRSTKLEDSAMYFCASRRGQSRNTEAFFGQGTRLTVV.

This clonotype has only a few counts. This rearrangement joins TRBV4-1 to TRBJ2-7; TRBD1 or TRBD2 may be the D gene (5 bases each). The CDR3 is 15 amino acids. Germline values: CDR1 MGHRA, CDR2 YSYEKL. V lost 1 base and J lost 3, with 13 bases in between. CDR3 sequence: CASSQAPGTIYEQYF. CDR3 sequence (DNA): TGCGCCAGCAGCCAAGCCCCCGGGACCATCTACGAGCAGTACTTC.